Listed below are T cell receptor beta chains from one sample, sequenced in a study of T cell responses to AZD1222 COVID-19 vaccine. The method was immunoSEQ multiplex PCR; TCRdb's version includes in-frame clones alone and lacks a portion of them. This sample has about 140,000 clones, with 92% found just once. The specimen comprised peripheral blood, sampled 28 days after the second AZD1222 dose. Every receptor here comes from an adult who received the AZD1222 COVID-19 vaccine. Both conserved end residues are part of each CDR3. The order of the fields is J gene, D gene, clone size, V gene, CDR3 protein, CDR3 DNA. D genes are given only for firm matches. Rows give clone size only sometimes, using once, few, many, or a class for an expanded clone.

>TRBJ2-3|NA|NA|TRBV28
CASSHRGTWGDTQYF
TGTGCCAGCAGTCACCGGGGGACTTGGGGAGATACGCAGTATTTT
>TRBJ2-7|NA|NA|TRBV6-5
CASSLGAGHNYEQYF
TGTGCCAGCAGTTTGGGGGCGGGCCATAACTACGAGCAGTACTTC
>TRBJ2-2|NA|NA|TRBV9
CASNGVTANTGELFF
TGTGCCAGCAACGGAGTAACCGCGAACACCGGGGAGCTGTTTTTT
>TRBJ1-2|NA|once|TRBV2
CASSLAGSYGYTF
TGTGCCAGCAGCCTGGCGGGGAGCTATGGCTACACCTTC
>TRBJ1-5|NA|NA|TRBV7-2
CASSLSRSNQPQHF
TGTGCCAGCAGCTTAAGCCGCAGCAATCAGCCCCAGCATTTT
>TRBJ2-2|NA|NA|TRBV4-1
CASSQENVITGELFF
TGCGCCAGCAGCCAAGAGAATGTGATCACCGGGGAGCTGTTTTTT
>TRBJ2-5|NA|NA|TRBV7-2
CASSLGLQETQYF
TGTGCCAGCAGCTTGGGGCTCCAAGAGACCCAGTACTTC
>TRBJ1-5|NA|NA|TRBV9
CASSVDPNQPQHF
TGTGCCAGCAGCGTAGACCCGAATCAGCCCCAGCATTTT
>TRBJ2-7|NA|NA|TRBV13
CASSTYGSGNSYEQYF
TGTGCCAGCAGCACCTACGGGAGTGGGAACTCCTACGAGCAGTACTTC
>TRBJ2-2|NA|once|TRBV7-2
CASSLATTANGELFF
TGTGCCAGCAGCTTAGCCACTACGGCTAACGGGGAGCTGTTTTTT
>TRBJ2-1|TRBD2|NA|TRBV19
CATLLAGGPHEQFF
TGTGCCACTCTACTAGCGGGAGGGCCTCATGAGCAGTTCTTC
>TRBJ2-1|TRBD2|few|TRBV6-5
CASRTLTSGVYEQFF
TGTGCCAGCAGAACCCTGACTAGCGGGGTATATGAGCAGTTCTTC
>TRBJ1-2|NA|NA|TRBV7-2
CASSLAGGSYGYTF
TGTGCCAGCAGCTTAGCCGGGGGGAGCTATGGCTACACCTTC
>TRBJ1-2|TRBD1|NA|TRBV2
CASVRTGGGYTF
TGTGCCAGCGTGCGAACAGGGGGAGGCTACACCTTC
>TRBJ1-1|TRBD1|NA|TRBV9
CASSPRTGANTEAFF
TGTGCCAGCAGCCCGCGGACAGGAGCCAACACTGAAGCTTTCTTT